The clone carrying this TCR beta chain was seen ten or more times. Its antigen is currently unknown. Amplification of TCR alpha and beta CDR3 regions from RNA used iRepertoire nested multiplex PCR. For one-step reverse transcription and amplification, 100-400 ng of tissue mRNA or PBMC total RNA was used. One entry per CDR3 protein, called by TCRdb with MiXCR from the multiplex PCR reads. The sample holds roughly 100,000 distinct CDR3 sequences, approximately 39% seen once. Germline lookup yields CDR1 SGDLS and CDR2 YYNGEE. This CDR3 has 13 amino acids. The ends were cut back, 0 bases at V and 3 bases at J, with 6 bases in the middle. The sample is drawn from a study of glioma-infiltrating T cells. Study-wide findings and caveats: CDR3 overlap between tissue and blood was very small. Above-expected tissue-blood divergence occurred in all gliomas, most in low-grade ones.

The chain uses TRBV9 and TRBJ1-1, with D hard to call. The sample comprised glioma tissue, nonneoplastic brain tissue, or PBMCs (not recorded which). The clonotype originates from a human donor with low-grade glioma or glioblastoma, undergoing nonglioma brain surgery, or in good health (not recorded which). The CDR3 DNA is TGTGCCAGCAGCGTAGTTGTGGACACTGAAGCTTTCTTT. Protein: CASSVVVDTEAFF.